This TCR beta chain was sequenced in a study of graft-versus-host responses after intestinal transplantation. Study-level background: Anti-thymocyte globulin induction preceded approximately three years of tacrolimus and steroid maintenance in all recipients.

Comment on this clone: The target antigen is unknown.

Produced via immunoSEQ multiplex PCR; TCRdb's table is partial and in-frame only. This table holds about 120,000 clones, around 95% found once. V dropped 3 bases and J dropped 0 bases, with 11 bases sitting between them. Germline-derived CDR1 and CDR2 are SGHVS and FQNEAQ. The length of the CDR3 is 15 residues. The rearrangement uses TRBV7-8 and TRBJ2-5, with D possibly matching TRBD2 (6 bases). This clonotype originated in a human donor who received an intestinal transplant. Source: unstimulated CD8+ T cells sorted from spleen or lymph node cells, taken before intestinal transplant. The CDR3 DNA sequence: TGTGCCAGCAGCTTGCTAGCGACTCACCAAGAGACCCAGTACTTC. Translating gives CASSLLATHQETQYF.